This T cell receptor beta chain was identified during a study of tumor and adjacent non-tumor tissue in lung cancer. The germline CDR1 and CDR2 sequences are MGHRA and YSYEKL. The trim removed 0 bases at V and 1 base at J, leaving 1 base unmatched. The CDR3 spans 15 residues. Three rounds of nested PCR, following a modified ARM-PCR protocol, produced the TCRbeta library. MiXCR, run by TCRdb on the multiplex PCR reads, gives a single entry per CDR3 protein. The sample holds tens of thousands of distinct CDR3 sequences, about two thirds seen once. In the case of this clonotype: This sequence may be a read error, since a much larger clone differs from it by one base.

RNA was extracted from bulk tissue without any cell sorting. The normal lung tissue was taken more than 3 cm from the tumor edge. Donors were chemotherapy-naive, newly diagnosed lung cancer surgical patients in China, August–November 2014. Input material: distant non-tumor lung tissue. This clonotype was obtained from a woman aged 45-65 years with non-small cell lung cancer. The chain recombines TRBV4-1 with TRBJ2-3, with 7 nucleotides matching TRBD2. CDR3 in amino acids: CASSQERECTDTQYF. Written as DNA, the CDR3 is TGCGCCAGCAGCCAAGAGCGGGAGTGCACAGATACGCAGTATTTT.